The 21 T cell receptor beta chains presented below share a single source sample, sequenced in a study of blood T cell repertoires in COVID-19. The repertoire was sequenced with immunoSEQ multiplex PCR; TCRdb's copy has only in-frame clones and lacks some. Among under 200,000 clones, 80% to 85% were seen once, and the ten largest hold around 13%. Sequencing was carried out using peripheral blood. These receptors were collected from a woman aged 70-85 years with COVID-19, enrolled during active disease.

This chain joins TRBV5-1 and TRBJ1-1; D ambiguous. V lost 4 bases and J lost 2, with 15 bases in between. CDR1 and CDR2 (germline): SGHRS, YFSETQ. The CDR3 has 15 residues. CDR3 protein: CASSREGASNTEAFF. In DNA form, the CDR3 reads TGCGCCAGCAGCCGGGAAGGAGCCTCCAACACTGAAGCTTTCTTT.

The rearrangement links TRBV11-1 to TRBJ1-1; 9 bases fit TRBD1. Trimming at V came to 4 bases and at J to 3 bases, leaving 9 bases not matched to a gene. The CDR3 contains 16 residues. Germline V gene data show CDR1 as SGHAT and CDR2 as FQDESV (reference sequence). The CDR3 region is CASSYRTGEYYTEAFF. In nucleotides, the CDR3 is TGTGCCAGCAGCTATCGGACAGGGGAGTATTACACTGAAGCTTTCTTT.

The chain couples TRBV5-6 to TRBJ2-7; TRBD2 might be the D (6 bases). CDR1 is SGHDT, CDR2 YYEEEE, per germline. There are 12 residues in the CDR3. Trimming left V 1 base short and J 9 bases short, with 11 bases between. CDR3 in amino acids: CASSLRGGTQYF. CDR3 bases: TGTGCCAGCAGCTTGCGTGGCGGGACGCAGTACTTC.

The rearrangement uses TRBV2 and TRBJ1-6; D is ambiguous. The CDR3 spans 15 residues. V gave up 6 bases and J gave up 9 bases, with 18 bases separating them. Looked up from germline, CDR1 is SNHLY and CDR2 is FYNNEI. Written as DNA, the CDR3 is TGTGCCAGCAGCGAAAACTCCCCACCCATTTCACCCCTCCACTTT. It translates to CASSENSPPISPLHF.

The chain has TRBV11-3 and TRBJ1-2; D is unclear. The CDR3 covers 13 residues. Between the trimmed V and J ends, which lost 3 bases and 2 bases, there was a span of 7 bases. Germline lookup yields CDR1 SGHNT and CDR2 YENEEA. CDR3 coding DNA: TGTGCCAGCAGCTTTGCGGGGAACTATGGCTACACCTTC. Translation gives CASSFAGNYGYTF.

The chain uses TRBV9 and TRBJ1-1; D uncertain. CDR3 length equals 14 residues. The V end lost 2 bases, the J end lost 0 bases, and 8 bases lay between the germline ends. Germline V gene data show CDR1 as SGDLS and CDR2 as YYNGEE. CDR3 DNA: TGTGCCAGCAGCGTTTCATCCATGAACACTGAAGCTTTCTTT. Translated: CASSVSSMNTEAFF.

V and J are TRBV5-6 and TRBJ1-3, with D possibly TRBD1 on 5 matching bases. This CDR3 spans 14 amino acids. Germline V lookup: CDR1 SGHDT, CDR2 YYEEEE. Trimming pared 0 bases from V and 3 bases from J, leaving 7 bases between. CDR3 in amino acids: CASSLGGNGNTIYF. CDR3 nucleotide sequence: TGTGCCAGCAGCTTGGGGGGCAATGGAAACACCATATATTTT.

The CDR3 reads CASSPGNTGELFF. The DNA of the CDR3 is TGCGCCAGCAGCCCGGGGAACACCGGGGAGCTGTTTTTT. The chain is built from TRBV5-1 and TRBJ2-2; D is ambiguous. V was clipped by 4 bases and J by 1 base, with 5 bases between them. The CDR3 sequence is 13 residues long. CDR1 and CDR2 from the germline V gene are SGHRS and YFSETQ.

The DNA of the CDR3 is TGCGCCAGCGCCATTGAGACACCGAACACTGAAGCTTTCTTT. This translates into CASAIETPNTEAFF. This sequence joins TRBV5-1 and TRBJ1-1; D is ambiguous. V shed 7 bases and J shed 1 base, with 14 bases lying between them. Germline-derived CDR1 and CDR2 are SGHRS and YFSETQ. The CDR3 is 14 residues long.

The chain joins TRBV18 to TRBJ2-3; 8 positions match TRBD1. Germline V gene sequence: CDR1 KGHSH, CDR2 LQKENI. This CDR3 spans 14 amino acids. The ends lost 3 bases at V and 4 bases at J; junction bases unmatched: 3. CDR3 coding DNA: TGTGCCAGCTCACCGCCAGGGGGCGCAGATACGCAGTATTTT. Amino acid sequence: CASSPPGGADTQYF.

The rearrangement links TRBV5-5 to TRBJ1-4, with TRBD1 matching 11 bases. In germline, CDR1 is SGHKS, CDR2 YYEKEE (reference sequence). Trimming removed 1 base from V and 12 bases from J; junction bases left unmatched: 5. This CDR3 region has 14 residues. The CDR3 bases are TGTGCCAGCAGCTTGTGGACAGGGGGCGGGGAACTGTTTTTT. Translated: CASSLWTGGGELFF.

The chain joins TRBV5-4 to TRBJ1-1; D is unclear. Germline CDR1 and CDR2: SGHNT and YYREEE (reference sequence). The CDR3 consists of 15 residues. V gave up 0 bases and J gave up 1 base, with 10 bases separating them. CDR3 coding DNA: TGTGCCAGCAGCTTGGACGGCGGATGGAACACTGAAGCTTTCTTT. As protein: CASSLDGGWNTEAFF.

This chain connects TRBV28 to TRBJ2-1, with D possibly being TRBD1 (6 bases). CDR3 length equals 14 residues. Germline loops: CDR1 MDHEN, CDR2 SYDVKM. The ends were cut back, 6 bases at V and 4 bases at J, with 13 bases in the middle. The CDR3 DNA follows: TGTGCCAGCAGACGAGACAGGCGGTACAATGAGCAGTTCTTC. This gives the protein CASRRDRRYNEQFF. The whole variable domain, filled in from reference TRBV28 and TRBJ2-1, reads DVKVTQSSRYLVKRTGEKVFLECVQDMDHENMFWYRQDPGLGLRLIYFSYDVKMKEKGDIPEGYSVSREKKERFSLILESASTNQTSMYLCASRRDRRYNEQFFGPGTRLTVL.

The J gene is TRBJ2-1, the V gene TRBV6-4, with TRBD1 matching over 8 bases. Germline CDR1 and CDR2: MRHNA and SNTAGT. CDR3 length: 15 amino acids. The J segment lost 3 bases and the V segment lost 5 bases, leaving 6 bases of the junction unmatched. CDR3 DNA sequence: TGTGCCAGCAGTCCAACGGGACAGGTCTACAATGAGCAGTTCTTC. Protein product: CASSPTGQVYNEQFF.

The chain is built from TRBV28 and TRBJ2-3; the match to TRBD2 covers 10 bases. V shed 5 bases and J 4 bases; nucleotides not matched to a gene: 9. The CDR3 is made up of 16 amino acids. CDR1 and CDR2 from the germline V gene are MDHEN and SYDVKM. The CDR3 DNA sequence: TGTGCCAGCAGTACCTCAGCGGGAGGGCTCTCAGATACGCAGTATTTT. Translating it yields CASSTSAGGLSDTQYF.

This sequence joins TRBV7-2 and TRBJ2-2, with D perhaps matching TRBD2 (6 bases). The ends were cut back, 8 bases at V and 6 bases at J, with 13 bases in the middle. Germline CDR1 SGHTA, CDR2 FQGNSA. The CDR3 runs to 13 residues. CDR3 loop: CASGRPLSGELFF. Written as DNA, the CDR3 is TGTGCCAGCGGGAGGCCCCTCTCCGGGGAGCTGTTTTTT.

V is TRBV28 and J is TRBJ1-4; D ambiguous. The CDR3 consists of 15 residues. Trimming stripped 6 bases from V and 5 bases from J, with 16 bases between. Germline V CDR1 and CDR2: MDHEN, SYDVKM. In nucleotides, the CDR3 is TGTGCCAGCAGGCCCGGTCGAGGAGGGAATGAAAAACTGTTTTTT. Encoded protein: CASRPGRGGNEKLFF.

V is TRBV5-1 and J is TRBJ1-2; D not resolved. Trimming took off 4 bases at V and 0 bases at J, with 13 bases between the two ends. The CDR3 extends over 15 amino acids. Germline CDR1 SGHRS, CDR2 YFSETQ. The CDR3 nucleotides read TGCGCCAGCAGCCCAAATGGACTGCCTAACTATGGCTACACCTTC. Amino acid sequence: CASSPNGLPNYGYTF.

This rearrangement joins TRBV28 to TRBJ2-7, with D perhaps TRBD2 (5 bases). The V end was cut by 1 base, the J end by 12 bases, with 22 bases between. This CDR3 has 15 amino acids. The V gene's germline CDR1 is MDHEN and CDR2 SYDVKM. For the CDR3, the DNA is TGTGCCAGCAGTTTATTTGTGGGAGTCCATTTTACATTGTACTTC. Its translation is CASSLFVGVHFTLYF.

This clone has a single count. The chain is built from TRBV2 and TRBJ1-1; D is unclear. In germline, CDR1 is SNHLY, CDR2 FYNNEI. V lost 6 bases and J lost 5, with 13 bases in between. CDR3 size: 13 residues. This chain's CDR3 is CASSQNRETEAFF. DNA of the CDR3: TGTGCCAGCAGCCAGAACCGGGAGACTGAAGCTTTCTTT.

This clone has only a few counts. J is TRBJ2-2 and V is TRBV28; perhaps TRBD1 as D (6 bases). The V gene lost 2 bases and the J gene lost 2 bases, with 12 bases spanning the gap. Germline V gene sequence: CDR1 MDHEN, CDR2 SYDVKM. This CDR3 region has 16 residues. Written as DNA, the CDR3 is TGTGCCAGCAGTTTAGTGACAGGTGCCAACACCGGGGAGCTGTTTTTT. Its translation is CASSLVTGANTGELFF.